This TCR beta chain was sequenced during a study of radiotherapy plus CTLA-4 blockade in lung cancer. A note on this clone: This same CDR3 is encoded by further DNA sequences in the sample.

The CDR3 spans 15 residues. Germline CDR1 KGHSH, CDR2 LQKENI. V was clipped by 3 bases and J by 0 bases; unmatched bases: 1. TCRdb keeps only in-frame clones here, not all; method: immunoSEQ multiplex PCR. The data show approximately 85,000 clones, with roughly four fifths seen just once and more than 14% held by the top ten. This chain joins TRBV18 and TRBJ2-7; TRBD2 matches at 11 bases. Here the sequenced sample was peripheral blood, taken from a patient treated with radiotherapy plus ipilimumab. This TCR was sampled from a human donor with non-small cell lung cancer that progressed on radiotherapy plus ipilimumab. In nucleotides, the CDR3 is TGTGCCAGCTCACCCACTAGCGGGAGCTCCTACGAGCAGTACTTC. It specifies CASSPTSGSSYEQYF.